This T cell receptor beta chain was documented in a study of T cells after yellow fever vaccination. TCRdb reprocessed the 5' RACE reads with MiXCR, giving one entry per CDR3 protein. The table shows some 200,000 distinct CDR3 sequences, with 3% to 4% occurring only once. The sample holds many counts of this clonotype. Its antigen is not known. The V and J ends lost 7 bases and 1 base respectively, with 9 bases between them. The germline V gene has CDR1 MNHEY and CDR2 SVGEGT. The CDR3 has 13 amino acids. Notes on the study in general: FACS-sorted repertoires could harbor abundant contaminating bulk-population clonotypes.

Sequences were derived from CD4+ T cells sorted from PBMCs, sampled 10 days after the yellow fever booster vaccination. The sequence was obtained from a man aged 18 to 29 who received the YFV17D yellow fever vaccine. The V gene is TRBV6-2 or TRBV6-3, the J gene TRBJ2-3; D is unclear. CDR3 sequence (DNA): TGTGCCAGCACCTACTGGGGCACAGATACGCAGTATTTT. Protein: CASTYWGTDTQYF.